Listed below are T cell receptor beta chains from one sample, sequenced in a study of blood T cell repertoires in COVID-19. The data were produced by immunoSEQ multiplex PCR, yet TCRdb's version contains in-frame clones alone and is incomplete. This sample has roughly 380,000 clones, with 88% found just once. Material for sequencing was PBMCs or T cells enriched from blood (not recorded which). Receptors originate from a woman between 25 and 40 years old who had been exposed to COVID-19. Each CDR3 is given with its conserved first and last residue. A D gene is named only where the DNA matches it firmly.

CDR3 protein: CASSAYRGRTYNEQFF; J gene: TRBJ2-1; D gene: TRBD1; V gene: TRBV7-9; CDR3 length: 16
CDR3 protein: CASSYSGRGINEQFF; J gene: TRBJ2-1; D gene: TRBD2; V gene: TRBV6-5; CDR3 length: 15
CDR3 protein: CASSSTGNTEAFF; J gene: TRBJ1-1; D gene: .; V gene: TRBV5-1; CDR3 length: 13
CDR3 protein: CASSSVGGEGGEQFF; J gene: TRBJ2-1; D gene: .; V gene: TRBV7-7; CDR3 length: 15
CDR3 protein: CASSLGSGLAGEGQFF; J gene: TRBJ2-1; D gene: TRBD2; V gene: TRBV5-1; CDR3 length: 16
CDR3 protein: CASSLDPGGAYNEQFF; J gene: TRBJ2-1; D gene: TRBD1; V gene: TRBV7-9; CDR3 length: 16
CDR3 protein: CASSLPGVGNTIYF; J gene: TRBJ1-3; D gene: .; V gene: TRBV5-5; CDR3 length: 14
CDR3 protein: CAISEQGYGYTF; J gene: TRBJ1-2; D gene: .; V gene: TRBV10-3; CDR3 length: 12
CDR3 protein: CASSLSTGSYGYTF; J gene: TRBJ1-2; D gene: .; V gene: TRBV28; CDR3 length: 14
CDR3 protein: CASSLGAGVRPNEQFF; J gene: TRBJ2-1; D gene: TRBD2; V gene: TRBV27; CDR3 length: 16
CDR3 protein: CASQGQSYGYTF; J gene: TRBJ1-2; D gene: TRBD1; V gene: TRBV19; CDR3 length: 12
CDR3 protein: CASSPADGGDTKEAFF; J gene: TRBJ1-1; D gene: .; V gene: TRBV5-1; CDR3 length: 16
CDR3 protein: CASKGKDFSNQPQHF; J gene: TRBJ1-5; D gene: .; V gene: TRBV2; CDR3 length: 15
CDR3 protein: CASSIRLGGLAGAYNEQFF; J gene: TRBJ2-1; D gene: TRBD2; V gene: TRBV19; CDR3 length: 19
CDR3 protein: CASSPLNNEQFF; J gene: TRBJ2-1; D gene: .; V gene: TRBV27; CDR3 length: 12
CDR3 protein: CASSSRDRTNYGYTF; J gene: TRBJ1-2; D gene: TRBD1; V gene: TRBV28; CDR3 length: 15
CDR3 protein: CASSFTPPHDRAGAEAFF; J gene: TRBJ1-1; D gene: TRBD1; V gene: TRBV18; CDR3 length: 18
CDR3 protein: CASSYPGLAPEYF; J gene: TRBJ2-3; D gene: TRBD2; V gene: TRBV6-2/TRBV6-3; CDR3 length: 13
CDR3 protein: CASAVGRSEQFF; J gene: TRBJ2-1; D gene: .; V gene: TRBV23-1; CDR3 length: 12
CDR3 protein: CASSQRPGLAGTYNEQFF; J gene: TRBJ2-1; D gene: TRBD2; V gene: TRBV11-2; CDR3 length: 18
CDR3 protein: CASSLPDHGGEQYF; J gene: TRBJ2-7; D gene: .; V gene: TRBV5-1; CDR3 length: 14